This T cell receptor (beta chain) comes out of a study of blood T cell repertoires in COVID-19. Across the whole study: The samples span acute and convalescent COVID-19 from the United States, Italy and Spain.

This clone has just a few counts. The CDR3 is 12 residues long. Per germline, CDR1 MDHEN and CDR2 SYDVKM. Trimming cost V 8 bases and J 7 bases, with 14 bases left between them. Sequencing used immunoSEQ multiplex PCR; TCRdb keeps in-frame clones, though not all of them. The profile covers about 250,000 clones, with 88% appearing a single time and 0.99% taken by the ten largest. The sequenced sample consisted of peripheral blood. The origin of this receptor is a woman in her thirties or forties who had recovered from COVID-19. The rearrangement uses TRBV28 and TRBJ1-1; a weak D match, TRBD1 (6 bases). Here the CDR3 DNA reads TGTGCCAGCCTCAGGCCCAGGGGTGAAGCTTTCTTT. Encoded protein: CASLRPRGEAFF.